Sequencing of this T cell receptor (beta chain) was carried out in a study of T cells after yellow fever vaccination. A single record per CDR3 protein comes from TCRdb applying MiXCR to the 5' RACE reads. The data contain 300,000 to 400,000 distinct CDR3 sequences, roughly 9.4% of them seen just once; the ten biggest clones take up over 15%. The TCR was taken from a man in his late teens or twenties who received the YFV17D yellow fever vaccine. This sample comprised PBMCs, obtained on the day of the first yellow fever vaccination.

In DNA form, the CDR3 reads TGTGCCAGCAGTTACTCAGGGGCTTTCACGACAGATACGCAGTATTTT. Translation: CASSYSGAFTTDTQYF. The chain couples TRBV6-5 to TRBJ2-3, with a possible D match to TRBD1 (5 bases). The CDR3 sequence is 16 residues long. CDR1 and CDR2 (germline): MNHEY, SVGAGI. V dropped 0 bases and J dropped 3 bases, with 13 bases sitting between them.